The 17 T cell receptor beta chains reported below all come from one sample, sequenced in a study of CD8 T cells in Susac syndrome. With random hexamers, 0.5 to 1 ug RNA was reverse transcribed. Via MiXCR, TCRdb re-called the immunoSEQ multiplex PCR reads, giving one row per CDR3 protein. This table has approximately 180,000 distinct CDR3 sequences, 91% appearing once. Material for sequencing was CD4+ T cells from PBMCs. These receptors all come from a human donor with Susac syndrome.

The chain links TRBV7-3 to TRBJ2-7, with D unclear. Per germline, CDR1 SGHTA and CDR2 FQGTGA. Trimming took off 2 bases at V and 5 bases at J, with 19 bases between the two ends. There are 16 residues in the CDR3. The CDR3 spells CASSLFGPAGSHEQYF. The CDR3 region has the DNA TGTGCCAGCAGCTTATTTGGTCCGGCAGGTTCCCACGAGCAGTACTTC. Looking up the rest from reference TRBV7-3 and TRBJ2-7 gives the full variable domain: GAGVSQTPSNKVTEKGKYVELRCDPISGHTALYWYRQSLGQGPEFLIYFQGTGAADDSGLPNDRFFAVRPEGSVSTLKIQRTERGDSAVYLCASSLFGPAGSHEQYFGPGTRLTVT.

This clonotype was seen a few times. V and J are TRBV30 and TRBJ2-7; D is perhaps TRBD1 (5 bases). CDR1 GTSNPN and CDR2 SVGIG come from the germline V gene (reference sequence). V shed 7 bases and J shed 6 bases, with 25 bases lying between them. The CDR3 loop spans 15 amino acids. The CDR3 DNA reads as TGTGCCTCTAAAAGATCCACACTCACAGGCTCCGAGCAGTACTTC. This translates into CASKRSTLTGSEQYF.

This chain links TRBV12-3 or TRBV12-4 with TRBJ2-3; 11 bases agree with TRBD2. After removal of 4 bases from V and 4 bases from J, the junction contained 4 bases not matched to a gene. The CDR3 length is 15 residues. DNA for the CDR3: TGTGCCAGCAGTTCATTAGCGGGGGGGCCAGATACGCAGTATTTT. Translated, it gives CASSSLAGGPDTQYF.

This chain uses TRBV21-1 with TRBJ1-2. TRBV21-1 is a recognized pseudogene. The CDR3 runs to 13 residues. CDR3 in amino acids: CASSRSEKYGYTF. The CDR3 DNA sequence: TGTGCCAGCAGCAGGTCGGAGAAATATGGCTACACCTTC.

The chain couples TRBV29-1 to TRBJ2-2, with TRBD2 matching 7 bases. CDR1 SQVTM and CDR2 ANQGSEA come from the germline V gene. CDR3 length: 13 residues. Unmatched junction bases numbered 6, after V lost 8 bases and J lost 3 bases. CDR3 sequence reads: CSMLAEHTGELFF. In DNA form, the CDR3 reads TGCAGCATGCTAGCGGAGCACACCGGGGAGCTGTTTTTT.

This chain joins TRBV5-6 and TRBJ2-2; TRBD1 matches at 9 bases. CDR1 SGHDT and CDR2 YYEEEE come from the germline V gene. V was pared by 5 bases and J by 7 bases, with 9 bases of the junction left unmatched. This CDR3 region has 15 residues. DNA of the CDR3: TGTGCCAGCAGTATTCGAAGGACAGGGGTCGGGGAGCTGTTTTTT. It yields the protein CASSIRRTGVGELFF.

The rearrangement joins TRBV4-1 to TRBJ2-1; 9 bases fit TRBD1. Germline V gives CDR1 MGHRA, CDR2 YSYEKL. V trimming: 0 bases; J trimming: 5 bases; junction bases outside the gene matches: 17. The CDR3 runs 20 residues. The CDR3 sequence is CASSQEWDRVGPRGNNEQFF. In DNA, the CDR3 is TGCGCCAGCAGCCAAGAATGGGACAGGGTCGGCCCCCGAGGAAACAATGAGCAGTTCTTC.

This clonotype has only a few counts. This chain joins TRBV25-1 and TRBJ2-7, with a tentative D call TRBD1 (5 bases). The germline gives CDR1 MGHDK, CDR2 SYGVNS. The CDR3 totals 13 residues. V lost 4 bases and J lost 2, with 9 bases in between. This CDR3 reads CASSGQGPYEQYF. CDR3 DNA sequence: TGTGCCAGCAGTGGGCAGGGCCCCTACGAGCAGTACTTC.

The chain links TRBV6-5 to TRBJ2-7; no firm D call. There are 16 residues in the CDR3. The ends were cut back, 0 bases at V and 0 bases at J, with 12 bases in the middle. Per the germline V gene, CDR1 is MNHEY and CDR2 is SVGAGI. CDR3 sequence (DNA): TGTGCCAGCAGTTACTCGTACCCGACTCCCTCCTACGAGCAGTACTTC. It specifies CASSYSYPTPSYEQYF.

The CDR3 region has the DNA TGTGCCAGCAGCTTACGTAACGGACAAAGGGGCGAGCAGTACTTC. Translated, it gives CASSLRNGQRGEQYF. V and J are TRBV13 and TRBJ2-7; TRBD1 might be the D (5 bases). The germline gives CDR1 PRHDT, CDR2 FYEKMQ (reference sequence). Trimming left V 2 bases short and J 6 bases short, with 17 bases between. The CDR3 sequence is 15 residues long. The full variable domain, rest sourced from reference TRBV13 and TRBJ2-7, is AAGVIQSPRHLIKEKRETATLKCYPIPRHDTVYWYQQGPGQDPQFLISFYEKMQSDKGSIPDRFSAQQFSDYHSELNMSSLELGDSALYFCASSLRNGQRGEQYFGPGTRLTVT.

This rearrangement joins TRBV6-6 to TRBJ1-1; 7 nucleotides agree with TRBD1. Germline trimming cut 4 bases from V and 3 bases from J; bases unmatched to any gene: 11. The CDR3 has 16 residues. The germline V gene has CDR1 MNHNY and CDR2 SVGAGI (reference sequence). CDR3 loop: CASSFPPGQRDTEAFF. The CDR3 bases are TGTGCCAGCAGTTTCCCGCCGGGACAGAGGGACACTGAAGCTTTCTTT.

The gene calls are TRBV30 and TRBJ1-5; D not resolved. There are 13 residues in the CDR3. Trimming took off 1 base at V and 4 bases at J, with 8 bases between the two ends. Germline CDR1 reads GTSNPN; CDR2 reads SVGIG (reference sequence). The CDR3 here is CAWSASGNQPQHF. The DNA for the CDR3 is TGTGCCTGGAGTGCCTCGGGTAATCAGCCCCAGCATTTT.

This chain joins TRBV7-9 and TRBJ2-7; 8 positions match TRBD1. J lost 2 bases, V lost 1 base, and 7 bases had no gene match. The CDR3 length is 16 residues. Germline V gene lookup returns CDR1 SEHNR and CDR2 FQNEAQ (reference sequence). The CDR3 bases are TGTGCCAGCAGCTTAGAGGGGACAGGTCGTCCCTACGAGCAGTACTTC. This sequence encodes CASSLEGTGRPYEQYF.

The J gene is TRBJ2-2, the V gene TRBV3-1; D call uncertain. Trimming took 5 bases from V and 2 from J, leaving 21 bases between them. Germline V gene data show CDR1 as LGHDT and CDR2 as YNNKEL (reference sequence). The CDR3 extends over 18 amino acids. CDR3 nucleotide sequence: TGTGCCAGCAGCGCCCCGAGGTCAGGCCCCCGTAACACCGGGGAGCTGTTTTTT. Its translation: CASSAPRSGPRNTGELFF.

This sequence joins TRBV20-1 and TRBJ1-1; D gene ambiguous. V lost 1 base and J 3 bases, leaving 15 bases between the germline ends. The CDR3 sequence is 15 residues long. The germline gives CDR1 DFQATT, CDR2 SNEGSKA (reference sequence). CDR3 sequence (DNA): TGCAGTGCTAGAGGCCCCGAACCGGGTTACACTGAAGCTTTCTTT. This encodes CSARGPEPGYTEAFF.

The rearrangement joins TRBV20-1 to TRBJ1-4; D gene unclear. In germline, CDR1 is DFQATT, CDR2 SNEGSKA (reference sequence). V lost 3 bases, J lost 7 bases, and 21 bases lay in between. The CDR3 extends over 16 amino acids. Written as DNA, the CDR3 is TGCAGTGCTAGGTCGGCGAGGTTGGGGATCGCTGAAAAACTGTTTTTT. Translating it yields CSARSARLGIAEKLFF.

V and J are TRBV10-3 and TRBJ2-3; D ambiguous. V lost 8 bases to trimming and J lost 2 bases, with 11 bases between them. The CDR3 loop spans 13 amino acids. CDR1 and CDR2 (germline): ENHRY, SYGVKD. CDR3 DNA: TGTGCCATCTCCTCAGCGTCCACAGATACGCAGTATTTT. Residues: CAISSASTDTQYF.